This T cell receptor (beta chain) was obtained from a study of Graves' ophthalmopathy and Graves' hyperthyroidism (dated by TCRdb to about 2018). Broadly, across the study: Stable hyperthyroidism was defined as no progression to ophthalmopathy within 18 months of follow-up. The study used TCR beta repertoire signatures to distinguish Graves' ophthalmopathy from Graves' hyperthyroidism and to predict progression to ophthalmopathy. In total, approximately 140 blood samples were TCR-sequenced: around 42 ophthalmopathy, approximately 80 hyperthyroidism and approximately 17 hyperthyroidism-to-ophthalmopathy patients. To explore V-J signatures that separate ophthalmopathy from hyperthyroidism, a discovery set of around 97 patients was enrolled, consisting of roughly 45 with ophthalmopathy and about 60 with stable hyperthyroidism. The independent validation cohort included approximately 19 hyperthyroidism patients plus 17 patients who later progressed from hyperthyroidism to ophthalmopathy. In a handful of hyperthyroidism patients, the T-cell repertoire of thyroid tissue was compared with the T-cell repertoire of blood. Once sampling was done, hyperthyroidism patients were given methimazole at a starting dose of 30 mg daily, while ophthalmopathy patients were given high-dose intravenous methylprednisolone.

The CDR3 goes from the cysteine to the phenylalanine over 16 residues. Kept here is only the CDR3 DNA, which spans 48 bases and is read in frame from base 1. Trimming removed 3 bases from V and 3 bases from J, leaving 18 bases between the germline ends. This clonotype was seen ten or more times. This clone's antigen is unknown. Qualities for individual bases were not recorded, and no much larger clone is one base off. The paper's findings and limits, for the study overall: Among expanded thyroid clonotypes with frequency above 0.001, most also showed up in blood, which suggests that blood repertoires may reflect the thyroid immune response. In validation, the model predicted ophthalmopathy progression with roughly 68% sensitivity and roughly 72% specificity; some 13 predicted patients were CT-confirmed with GO in a median of around 6 months. Sample size was not predetermined statistically, and investigators were not blinded to group allocation. The 13-signature model separated ophthalmopathy from stable hyperthyroidism with approximately 90% sensitivity and approximately 83% specificity in cross-validation, and 80%/75% in the test set.

Patients with hyperthyroidism were aged 18 to 65 years, had been newly diagnosed, and had a disease duration of less than 2 months. Anyone with other autoimmune diseases, uncontrolled infections, pregnancy or lactation was excluded from the study. Diagnosis was based on clinical symptoms, serum thyroxine, TRAb, thyroid ultrasound and orbital computed tomography. Total RNA was extracted with Trizol reagent and quality-checked on an Agilent 2100 Bioanalyzer. For repertoire sequencing, TCR beta CDR3 regions were amplified from RNA transcripts. HTBI primers and the Qiagen OneStep RT-PCR kit were used in a first-round RT-PCR, which was followed by a second-round multiplex PCR, size selection and purification. Sequencing of the libraries was carried out on an Illumina HiSeq2000 in paired-end mode with 100 bp reads. The study's processing was this. SOAPnuke was used to process the reads, removing any read that contained adapters or uncalled bases, had a mean Phred below 15, or lacked an exact match to the constant primer or identifier. COPE v1.2.5 was used to merge the high-quality paired reads. Clonotypes were defined as unique nucleotide sequences and were aligned to IMGT TRB V, D and J references using MiTCR v1.1. Only V-J combinations with frequency above 0.0001 were analysed, covering 99% to 99.2% of repertoires. For each V-J combination, a TCR clonal expansion and chaos score was defined as F50 clonal expansion divided by the chaos observed in the TCRdist matrix. Welch's t-statistics and random forest were used to reduce features to approximately 13 V-J combinations, which were fed into a naive Bayes classifier. The Morisita-Horn index was used to measure how similar the thyroid and blood repertoires were. The public reads were reanalyzed by TCRdb: fastp trimming at Q25, MiXCR alignment, in-frame beta chains only. Every CDR3 protein is listed once, alongside the most common genes and DNA of its rows. TCRdb, rather than the study authors, made the V and J calls. In this sample the table shows 450,000 to 600,000 distinct CDR3 sequences, just under 40% of which occur a single time. The ten largest clones represent about 4.1% of the sample.

This TCR was sampled from an adult man with Graves' hyperthyroidism. Here the chain combines TRBV12-3 or TRBV12-4 and TRBJ2-7; a tentative D call is TRBD1 (5 bases match). The sequenced material came from peripheral blood or thyroid tissue (not recorded which). CDR3 region: CASSFWGITPDYEQYF. The DNA sequence is given as TGTGCCAGCAGTTTCTGGGGCATAACCCCAGACTACGAGCAGTACTTC.